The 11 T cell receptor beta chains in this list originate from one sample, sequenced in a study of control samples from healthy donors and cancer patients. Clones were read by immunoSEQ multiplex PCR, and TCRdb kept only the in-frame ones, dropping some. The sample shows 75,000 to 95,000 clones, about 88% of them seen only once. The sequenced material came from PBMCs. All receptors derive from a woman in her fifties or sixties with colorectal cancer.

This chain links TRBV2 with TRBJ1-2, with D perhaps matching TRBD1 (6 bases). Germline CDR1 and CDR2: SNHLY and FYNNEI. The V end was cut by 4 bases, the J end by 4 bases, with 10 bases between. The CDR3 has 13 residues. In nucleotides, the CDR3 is TGTGCCAGCAGTGCCCTGACAGGCTATGGCTACACCTTC. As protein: CASSALTGYGYTF. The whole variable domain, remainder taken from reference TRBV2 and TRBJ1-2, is EPEVTQTPSHQVTQMGQEVILRCVPISNHLYFYWYRQILGQKVEFLVSFYNNEISEKSEIFDDQFSVERPDGSNFTLKIRSTKLEDSAMYFCASSALTGYGYTFGSGTRLTVV.

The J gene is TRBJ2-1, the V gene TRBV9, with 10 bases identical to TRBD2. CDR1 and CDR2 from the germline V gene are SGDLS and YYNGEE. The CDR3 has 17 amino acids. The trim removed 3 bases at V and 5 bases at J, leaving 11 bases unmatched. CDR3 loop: CASSAGFSGGYNNEQFF. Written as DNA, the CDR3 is TGTGCCAGCAGCGCCGGGTTTAGCGGGGGGTATAACAATGAGCAGTTCTTC.

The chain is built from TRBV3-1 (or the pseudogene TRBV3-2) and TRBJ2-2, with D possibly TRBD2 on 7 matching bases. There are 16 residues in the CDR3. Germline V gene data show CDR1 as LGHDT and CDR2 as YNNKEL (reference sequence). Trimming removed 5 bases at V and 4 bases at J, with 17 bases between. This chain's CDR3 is CASSSSPGGVTGELFF. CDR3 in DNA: TGTGCCAGCAGCTCTAGCCCGGGGGGCGTCACCGGGGAGCTGTTTTTT.

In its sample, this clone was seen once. Here the CDR3 reads CASSANSQAYGYTF. In DNA, the CDR3 is TGTGCCAGCAGCGCCAACTCACAGGCTTATGGCTACACCTTC. This chain uses TRBV9 with TRBJ1-2; D might be TRBD1 (5 bases). The CDR3 covers 14 residues. Germline V gene data show CDR1 as SGDLS and CDR2 as YYNGEE. Trimming took off 3 bases at V and 5 bases at J, with 14 bases between the two ends. The full variable domain, its missing parts supplied by reference TRBV9 and TRBJ1-2, is DSGVTQTPKHLITATGQRVTLRCSPRSGDLSVYWYQQSLDQGLQFLIQYYNGEERAKGNILERFSAQQFPDLHSELNLSSLELGDSALYFCASSANSQAYGYTFGSGTRLTVV.

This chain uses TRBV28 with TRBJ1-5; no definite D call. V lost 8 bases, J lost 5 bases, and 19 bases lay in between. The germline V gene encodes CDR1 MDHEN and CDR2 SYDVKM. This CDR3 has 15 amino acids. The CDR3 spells CASVGRLAVDQPQHF. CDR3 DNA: TGTGCCAGCGTTGGTAGGTTGGCCGTTGATCAGCCCCAGCATTTT.

CDR3: CASSVGAGIIKETQYF. The CDR3 coding sequence is TGTGCCAGCAGCGTAGGGGCGGGTATTATAAAAGAGACCCAGTACTTC. The genes are TRBV9 and TRBJ2-5, with D possibly matching TRBD2 (5 bases). This CDR3 comprises 16 residues. The V gene's germline CDR1 is SGDLS and CDR2 YYNGEE. V gave up 0 bases and J gave up 3 bases, with 15 bases separating them. The full variable domain, with the rest looked up from reference TRBV9 and TRBJ2-5, is DSGVTQTPKHLITATGQRVTLRCSPRSGDLSVYWYQQSLDQGLQFLIQYYNGEERAKGNILERFSAQQFPDLHSELNLSSLELGDSALYFCASSVGAGIIKETQYFGPGTRLLVL.

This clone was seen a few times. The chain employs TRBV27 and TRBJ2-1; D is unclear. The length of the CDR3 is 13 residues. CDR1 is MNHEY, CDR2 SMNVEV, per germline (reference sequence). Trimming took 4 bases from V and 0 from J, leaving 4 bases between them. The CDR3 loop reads CASSSSSYNEQFF. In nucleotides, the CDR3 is TGTGCCAGCAGTTCCAGCTCCTACAATGAGCAGTTCTTC.

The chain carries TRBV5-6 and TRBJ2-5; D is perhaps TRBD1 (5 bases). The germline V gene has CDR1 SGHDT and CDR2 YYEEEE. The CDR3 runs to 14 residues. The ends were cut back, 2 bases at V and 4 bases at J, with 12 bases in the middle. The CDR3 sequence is CASSFAAGRETQYF. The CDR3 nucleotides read TGTGCCAGCAGCTTTGCGGCAGGGCGAGAGACCCAGTACTTC.

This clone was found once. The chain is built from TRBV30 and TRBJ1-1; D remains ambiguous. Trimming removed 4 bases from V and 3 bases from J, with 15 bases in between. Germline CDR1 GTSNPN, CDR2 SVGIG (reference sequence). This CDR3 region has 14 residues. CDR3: CAWTYGSRDTEAFF. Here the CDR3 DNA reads TGTGCCTGGACCTATGGCAGCCGGGACACTGAAGCTTTCTTT.

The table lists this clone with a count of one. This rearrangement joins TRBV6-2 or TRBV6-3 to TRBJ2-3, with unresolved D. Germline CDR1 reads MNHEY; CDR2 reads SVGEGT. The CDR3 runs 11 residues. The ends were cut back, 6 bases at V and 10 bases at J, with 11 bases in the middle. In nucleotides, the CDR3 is TGTGCCAGCAGCTCCGGTTCTTCGCAGTATTTT. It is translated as CASSSGSSQYF.

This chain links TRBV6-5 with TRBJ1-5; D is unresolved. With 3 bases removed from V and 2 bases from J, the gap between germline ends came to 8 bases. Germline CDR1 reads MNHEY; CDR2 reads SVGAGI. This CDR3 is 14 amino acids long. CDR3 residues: CASSYKTGNQPQHF. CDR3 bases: TGTGCCAGCAGTTATAAAACAGGCAATCAGCCCCAGCATTTT.